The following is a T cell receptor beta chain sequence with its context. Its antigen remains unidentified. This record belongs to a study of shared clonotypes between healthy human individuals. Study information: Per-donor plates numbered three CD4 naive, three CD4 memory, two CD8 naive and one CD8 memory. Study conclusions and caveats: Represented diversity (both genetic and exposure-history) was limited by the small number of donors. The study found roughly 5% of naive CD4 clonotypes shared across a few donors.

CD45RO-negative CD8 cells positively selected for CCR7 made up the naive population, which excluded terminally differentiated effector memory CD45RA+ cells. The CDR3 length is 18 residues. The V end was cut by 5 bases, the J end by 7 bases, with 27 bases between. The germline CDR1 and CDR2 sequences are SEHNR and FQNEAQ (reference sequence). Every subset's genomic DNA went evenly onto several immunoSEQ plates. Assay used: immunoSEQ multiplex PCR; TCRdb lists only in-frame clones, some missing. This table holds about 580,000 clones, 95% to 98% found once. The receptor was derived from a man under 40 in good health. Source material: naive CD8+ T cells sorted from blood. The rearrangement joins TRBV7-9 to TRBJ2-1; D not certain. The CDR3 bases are TGTGCCAGCAGCCCCCTCAGCTGGAACTCTCTAAGAGGTAATGAGCAGTTCTTC. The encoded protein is CASSPLSWNSLRGNEQFF.